This note documents a single T cell receptor (beta chain) sequence. The junction departs from the called germline gene at one end, perhaps through a read error. CDR1 and CDR2 from the germline V gene are SGHTA and FQGNSA. The CDR3 covers 13 residues. This sample stems from a study of blood T cell repertoires in COVID-19. Study at large: Samples came from the United States, Italy and Spain, spanning acute and convalescent COVID-19.

Produced via immunoSEQ multiplex PCR; TCRdb's table is partial and in-frame only. The sample consists of 140,000 to 150,000 clones, roughly 86% of them appearing once. Sequenced input: peripheral blood. The origin of this receptor is a human donor in a cohort sampled during active COVID-19. The gene calls are TRBV7-2 and TRBJ1-1; the D gene is possibly TRBD1 (6 bases). CDR3: CASSWQERKGVIF. The DNA for the CDR3 is TGTGCCAGCAGTTGGCAGGAACGCAAGGGGGTTATCTTT. Based on the CDR3 plus reference TRBV7-2 and TRBJ1-1, the full variable domain is GAGVSQSPSNKVTEKGKDVELRCDPISGHTALYWYRQSLGQGLEFLIYFQGNSAPDKSGLPSDRFSAERTGGSVSTLTIQRTQQEDSAVYLCASSWQERKGVIFGQGTRLTVV.